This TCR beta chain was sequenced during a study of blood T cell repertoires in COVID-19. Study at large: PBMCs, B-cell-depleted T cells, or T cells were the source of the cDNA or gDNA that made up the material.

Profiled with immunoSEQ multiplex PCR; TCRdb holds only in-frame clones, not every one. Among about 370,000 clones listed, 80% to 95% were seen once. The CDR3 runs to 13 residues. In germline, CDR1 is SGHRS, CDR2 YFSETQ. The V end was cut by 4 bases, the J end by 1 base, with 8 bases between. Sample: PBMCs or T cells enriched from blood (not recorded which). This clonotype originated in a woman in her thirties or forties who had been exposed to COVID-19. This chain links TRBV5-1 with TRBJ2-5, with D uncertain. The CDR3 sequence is CASSTVAQETQYF. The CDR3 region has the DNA TGCGCCAGCAGCACGGTTGCCCAAGAGACCCAGTACTTC.